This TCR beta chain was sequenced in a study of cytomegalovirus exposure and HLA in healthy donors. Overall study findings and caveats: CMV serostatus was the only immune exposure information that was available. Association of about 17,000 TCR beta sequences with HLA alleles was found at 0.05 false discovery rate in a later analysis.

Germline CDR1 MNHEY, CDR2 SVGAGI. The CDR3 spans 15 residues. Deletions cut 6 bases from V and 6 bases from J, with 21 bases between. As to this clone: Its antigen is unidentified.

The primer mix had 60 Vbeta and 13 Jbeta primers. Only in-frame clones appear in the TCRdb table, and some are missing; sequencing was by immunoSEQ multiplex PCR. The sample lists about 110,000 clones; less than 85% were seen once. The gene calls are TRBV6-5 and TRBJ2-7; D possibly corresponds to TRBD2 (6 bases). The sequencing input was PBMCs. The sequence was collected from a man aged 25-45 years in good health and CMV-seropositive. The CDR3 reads CASSSQQAGRSEQYF. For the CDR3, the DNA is TGTGCCAGCAGCTCCCAGCAGGCAGGGAGGAGCGAGCAGTACTTC.